This T cell receptor (beta chain) was sequenced during a study of PD-L1 blockade in urothelial cancer. Background on the study: Male sex and bladder-origin urothelial cancer characterized about 85% of the 29 patients. Samples of blood were analyzed 3 weeks (second dose) and 6 weeks after treatment start. T cells were recovered from blood samples at a median of approximately 150,000.

Time point in this sample: peripheral blood 6 weeks after treatment start. Clones were read by immunoSEQ multiplex PCR, and TCRdb kept only the in-frame ones, dropping some. The sample has around 21,000 clones; roughly four fifths are singletons. The origin of this receptor is a man aged 50-59 years with urothelial cancer. The starting material was PBMCs, obtained around atezolizumab (anti-PD-L1) treatment.

CDR3 nucleotides: TGTGCCAGCAGCCTCGTAGCGGGAGTAGGAGAGACCCAGTACTTC. Protein sequence: CASSLVAGVGETQYF. The V gene is TRBV4-2, the J gene TRBJ2-5; 9 bases line up with TRBD2. Losses at the gene ends were 4 bases for V and 4 bases for J; bases not matched to a gene: 7. CDR1 LGHNA and CDR2 YNFKEQ come from the germline V gene. The CDR3 is made up of 15 amino acids.